This section outlines one T cell receptor beta chain sequence together with its context. This entry comes from a study of blood T cell repertoires in COVID-19. Study summary: Italy, Spain and the United States were the sources of the convalescent and acute COVID-19 samples.

Trimming took off 3 bases at V and 1 base at J, with 9 bases between the two ends. This CDR3 region has 14 residues. The germline CDR1 and CDR2 sequences are LGHDT and YNNKEL (reference sequence). Measured with immunoSEQ multiplex PCR; TCRdb has only the in-frame clones, and not every one. The data show some 120,000 clones, about 88% seen once. The sequencing sample was made of peripheral blood. This chain joins TRBV3-1 (or the pseudogene TRBV3-2) and TRBJ1-1; D is unresolved. The clonotype was recovered from a man in his sixties with COVID-19, enrolled during active disease. CDR3: CASSHGPGNTEAFF. CDR3 nucleotide sequence: TGTGCCAGCAGCCACGGTCCGGGGAACACTGAAGCTTTCTTT.